This T cell receptor beta chain was identified in a study of T cell changes during pregnancy in multiple sclerosis. The table came from immunoSEQ multiplex PCR; TCRdb's copy has only in-frame clones and leaves some out. The profile shows about 70,000 clones, around nine tenths of them singletons. V lost 5 bases and J lost 4, with 15 bases in between. This CDR3 is built from 15 residues. CDR1 is SGHRS, CDR2 YFSETQ, per germline. This chain joins TRBV5-1 and TRBJ1-4; TRBD1 might be the D (6 bases). The TCR was taken from a female donor in good health, enrolled as a control in a pregnancy study. The starting material was peripheral blood, obtained in the second trimester of pregnancy. CDR3 in DNA: TGCGCCAGCAGATTGTCGACAGGCGATAATGAAAAACTGTTTTTT. Its translation: CASRLSTGDNEKLFF.